This TCR beta chain derives from a study of shared clonotypes between healthy human individuals. Study at large: With ages of 18 to 49, the donors were a couple of women and three men.

CD4+ cell separation produced CD45RA+ naive and CD45RA-negative memory subsets. Several immunoSEQ plates received, in even portions, the genomic DNA of each subset. Only in-frame clones appear in the TCRdb table, and some are missing; sequencing was by immunoSEQ multiplex PCR. Of 950,000 to 1,300,000 clones in the sample, under 80% were seen once. Whole-study results and caveats: Naive subsets, compared against memory subsets, generally had larger estimated richness values.

V lost 3 bases to trimming and J lost 5 bases; unmatched junction nucleotides: 9. There are 16 residues in the CDR3. Germline V gene data show CDR1 as SGHRS and CDR2 as YFSETQ. A note on this clone: Its antigen is as yet unknown.

This chain joins TRBV5-1 and TRBJ2-2, with 8 nucleotides matching TRBD1. This sequence originates from a man between 18 and 29 years old in good health. Material: memory CD4+ T cells sorted from blood. The sample's subset: CD45RA-negative fraction. The CDR3 loop is CASSSTGGMTTGELFF. The CDR3 DNA sequence: TGCGCCAGCAGCTCTACAGGGGGGATGACAACCGGGGAGCTGTTTTTT. Full variable domain (outside the CDR3, taken from reference TRBV5-1 and TRBJ2-2): KAGVTQTPRYLIKTRGQQVTLSCSPISGHRSVSWYQQTPGQGLQFLFEYFSETQRNKGNFPGRFSGRQFSNSRSEMNVSTLELGDSALYLCASSSTGGMTTGELFFGEGSRLTVL.